These 28 T cell receptor beta chains were all obtained from the same sample, sequenced in a study of Ad26.COV2.S vaccination and SARS-CoV-2 variants. The repertoire was sequenced with immunoSEQ multiplex PCR; TCRdb's copy has only in-frame clones and lacks some. The sample includes about 680,000 clones, about 89% of them seen just once. Treatment reported: 15 to 20 received Ad26.COV2.S at low or high dose, single or two shots; a few received placebo; per-sample allocation not given. After the first vaccine or placebo injection, samples were drawn on day 63. The material was peripheral blood, obtained in a trial of Ad26.COV2.S vaccine versus placebo. The receptors were sampled from a person between 18 and 65 years old who received the Ad26.COV2.S COVID-19 vaccine or a placebo.

The CDR3 reads CASSSGTSTNTEAFF. In DNA form, the CDR3 reads TGTGCCAGCAGTTCCGGTACGTCTACGAACACTGAAGCTTTCTTT. The chain recombines TRBV6-5 with TRBJ1-1; D remains unclear. The CDR3 loop spans 15 amino acids. Trimming shortened V by 4 bases and J by 1 base, and 13 bases separated the two germline ends. CDR1 MNHEY and CDR2 SVGAGI come from the germline V gene.

J is TRBJ2-4 and V is TRBV19; D tentatively fits TRBD1 or TRBD2 (5 bases each). The CDR3 totals 14 residues. The germline V and J ends were trimmed by 4 bases and 1 base, with 8 bases remaining between them. From germline, CDR1 is LNHDA and CDR2 SQIVND (reference sequence). The DNA of the CDR3 is TGTGCCAGTAGTACCGGGGCCGCCAAAAACATTCAGTACTTC. It codes for CASSTGAAKNIQYF.

J is TRBJ1-1 and V is TRBV9; D gene ambiguous. Germline CDR1 and CDR2: SGDLS and YYNGEE. Trimming took 4 bases from V and 7 from J, leaving 14 bases between them. The CDR3 is made up of 13 amino acids. CDR3 DNA sequence: TGTGCCAGCAGCCCCCTCCGGACGGTTGAAGCTTTCTTT. As protein: CASSPLRTVEAFF.

This chain links TRBV2 with TRBJ1-4; D may be TRBD1 (5 bases). Trimming stripped 3 bases from V and 6 bases from J, with 11 bases between. This CDR3 comprises 14 residues. Per germline, CDR1 SNHLY and CDR2 FYNNEI. CDR3 bases: TGTGCCAGCAGTGACGGGGGAAGGGATGAAAAACTGTTTTTT. Translation gives CASSDGGRDEKLFF. The full variable domain, completed using reference TRBV2 and TRBJ1-4, is EPEVTQTPSHQVTQMGQEVILRCVPISNHLYFYWYRQILGQKVEFLVSFYNNEISEKSEIFDDQFSVERPDGSNFTLKIRSTKLEDSAMYFCASSDGGRDEKLFFGSGTQLSVL.

The chain joins TRBV6-4 to TRBJ1-2, with D perhaps matching TRBD1 (5 bases). In germline, CDR1 is MRHNA, CDR2 SNTAGT. The CDR3 contains 16 residues. The ends were cut back, 2 bases at V and 3 bases at J, with 16 bases in the middle. CDR3 sequence: CASSDGQGIVHYGYTF. CDR3 bases: TGTGCCAGCAGTGACGGGCAGGGTATAGTACACTATGGCTACACCTTC.

This chain links TRBV24-1 with TRBJ2-1; 7 nucleotides align to TRBD2. This CDR3 region has 16 residues. Germline CDR1 reads KGHDR; CDR2 reads SFDVKD. After removal of 4 bases from V and 0 bases from J, the junction contained 5 bases not matched to a gene. The CDR3 spells CATSDPKRDSYNEQFF. CDR3 coding DNA: TGTGCCACCAGTGACCCAAAGCGGGACTCCTACAATGAGCAGTTCTTC.

The V gene is TRBV4-2, the J gene TRBJ2-5, with D possibly being TRBD1 or TRBD2 (5 bases each). The CDR3 has 18 amino acids. Germline loops: CDR1 LGHNA, CDR2 YNFKEQ. The ends were cut back, 0 bases at V and 5 bases at J, with 22 bases in the middle. The CDR3: CASSQEMAVGEYGETQYF. In nucleotides, the CDR3 is TGTGCCAGCAGCCAAGAAATGGCCGTGGGGGAGTACGGGGAGACCCAGTACTTC.

The V call is TRBV7-2, the J call TRBJ1-3, with TRBD1 identical over 7 bases. This CDR3 spans 15 amino acids. Per the germline V gene, CDR1 is SGHTA and CDR2 is FQGNSA. Trimming removed 1 base from V and 4 bases from J; junction bases left unmatched: 4. Here the CDR3 reads CASSLVGGLGNTIYF. CDR3 in DNA: TGTGCCAGCAGCTTAGTAGGGGGCCTCGGAAACACCATATATTTT.

The V and J genes are TRBV27 and TRBJ2-1; perhaps D is TRBD1 or TRBD2 (5 bases each). Germline-derived CDR1 and CDR2 are MNHEY and SMNVEV (reference sequence). This CDR3 is 16 amino acids long. The ends were cut back, 2 bases at V and 2 bases at J, with 13 bases in the middle. The CDR3 is CASSLGASPAYNEQFF. For the CDR3, the DNA is TGTGCCAGCAGTTTAGGGGCTAGCCCCGCCTACAATGAGCAGTTCTTC.

This clone occurred once. The V gene is TRBV4-1, the J gene TRBJ2-7, with TRBD1 matching 7 bases. Germline values: CDR1 MGHRA, CDR2 YSYEKL. CDR3 size: 15 residues. V lost 4 bases, J lost 3 bases, and 9 bases stayed unmatched. The CDR3 sequence: CASSRQSGTDYEQYF. The CDR3 DNA reads TGCGCCAGCAGCCGCCAATCCGGGACAGACTACGAGCAGTACTTC.

The CDR3 DNA sequence: TGTGCCAGCAGTTATTTGGGCCCGGCTACGGCGAATGAAAAACTGTTTTTT. Protein sequence: CASSYLGPATANEKLFF. The gene calls are TRBV6-2 or TRBV6-3 and TRBJ1-4, with unresolved D. This CDR3 is 17 amino acids long. The germline V gene has CDR1 MNHEY and CDR2 SVGEGT. V dropped 3 bases and J dropped 5 bases, with 19 bases sitting between them.

This chain joins TRBV5-6 and TRBJ2-7; D gene ambiguous. Germline values: CDR1 SGHDT, CDR2 YYEEEE. V dropped 0 bases and J dropped 3 bases, with 4 bases sitting between them. The CDR3 covers 12 residues. DNA of the CDR3: TGTGCCAGCAGCTTGGTGGGCTACGAGCAGTACTTC. This gives the protein CASSLVGYEQYF. The variable domain in full, with the rest retrieved from reference TRBV5-6 and TRBJ2-7, is DAGVTQSPTHLIKTRGQQVTLRCSPKSGHDTVSWYQQALGQGPQFIFQYYEEEERQRGNFPDRFSGHQFPNYSSELNVNALLLGDSALYLCASSLVGYEQYFGPGTRLTVT.

This rearrangement joins TRBV3-1 (or the pseudogene TRBV3-2) to TRBJ2-2; tentatively, D is TRBD1 (6 bases). The germline V and J ends were trimmed by 6 bases and 0 bases, with 14 bases remaining between them. This CDR3 region has 16 residues. Per the germline V gene, CDR1 is LGHDT and CDR2 is YNNKEL (reference sequence). Here the CDR3 reads CASRKGDTTNTGELFF. The CDR3 DNA sequence: TGTGCCAGCAGAAAGGGGGACACAACGAACACCGGGGAGCTGTTTTTT.

The rearrangement uses TRBV5-4 and TRBJ2-1; 15 nucleotides align to TRBD2. CDR1 and CDR2 from the germline V gene are SGHNT and YYREEE (reference sequence). CDR3 length: 15 residues. The V segment lost 4 bases and the J segment 9 bases; nucleotides outside the gene matches: 5. CDR3 protein: CASSQGLAGGGEQFF. CDR3 DNA sequence: TGTGCCAGCAGCCAAGGACTAGCGGGAGGGGGTGAGCAGTTCTTC. Complete variable domain (other parts from reference TRBV5-4 and TRBJ2-1): ETGVTQSPTHLIKTRGQQVTLRCSSQSGHNTVSWYQQALGQGPQFIFQYYREEENGRGNFPPRFSGLQFPNYSSELNVNALELDDSALYLCASSQGLAGGGEQFFGPGTRLTVL.

V and J are TRBV5-4 and TRBJ2-2; D might be TRBD2 (6 bases). The CDR3 is made up of 15 amino acids. Between the trimmed V and J ends, which lost 4 bases and 2 bases, there was a span of 12 bases. Germline V gene lookup returns CDR1 SGHNT and CDR2 YYREEE (reference sequence). CDR3 sequence: CASSPGGLNTGELFF. Written as DNA, the CDR3 is TGTGCCAGCAGCCCTGGAGGGCTTAACACCGGGGAGCTGTTTTTT.

V gene TRBV7-9 combines with J gene TRBJ2-1; no reliable D call. This CDR3 has 12 residues. The V and J ends lost 4 bases and 9 bases respectively, with 10 bases between them. Germline CDR1 reads SEHNR; CDR2 reads FQNEAQ (reference sequence). The DNA for the CDR3 is TGTGCCAGCAGCTACGTTATTCGTGAGCAGTTCTTC. Protein sequence: CASSYVIREQFF.

The rearrangement joins TRBV6-5 to TRBJ2-2, with 9 nucleotides matching TRBD1. Germline CDR1 MNHEY, CDR2 SVGAGI. V lost 10 bases to trimming and J lost 9 bases; unmatched junction nucleotides: 15. This CDR3 contains 15 residues. The CDR3 nucleotides are TGTGCCATCACAACCGGGACAGGGAGGAACAGGGAGCTGTTTTTT. As protein: CAITTGTGRNRELFF.

The genes are TRBV10-2 and TRBJ2-4; TRBD2 might be the D (6 bases). The germline CDR1 and CDR2 sequences are WSHSY and SAAADI. V lost 2 bases and J 13 bases, leaving 12 bases between the germline ends. This CDR3 comprises 12 residues. CDR3 region: CASSERGRMQYF. CDR3 bases: TGCGCCAGCAGTGAGCGAGGGAGGATGCAGTACTTC.

The chain combines TRBV21-1 with TRBJ2-7. TRBV21-1 represents a pseudogene. The CDR3 is made up of 20 amino acids. In nucleotides, the CDR3 is TGTGCCAGCAGCAAACGCGTCTTATTGGGTGTAGGGTTGCCCTCCTACGAGCAGTACTTC. Translation gives CASSKRVLLGVGLPSYEQYF.

V gene TRBV11-1 combines with J gene TRBJ1-2; D might be TRBD1 (6 bases). Germline CDR1 reads SGHAT; CDR2 reads FQDESV (reference sequence). This CDR3 region has 16 residues. V was trimmed by 1 base and J by 3 bases, leaving 15 bases between them. CDR3 sequence (DNA): TGTGCCAGCAGCTTAGTTCCGTCGGCAGGGGACTATGGCTACACCTTC. As protein: CASSLVPSAGDYGYTF.

V usage is TRBV18 and J usage is TRBJ2-3; 11 bases are a match to TRBD2. The J segment lost 5 bases and the V segment lost 4 bases, leaving 5 bases of the junction unmatched. CDR1 KGHSH and CDR2 LQKENI come from the germline V gene. The CDR3 length is 15 residues. CDR3 protein: CASSLTSGSGDTQYF. As DNA, the CDR3 is TGTGCCAGCTCACTCACTAGCGGGAGCGGAGATACGCAGTATTTT.

The gene calls are TRBV18 and TRBJ2-2; no firm D call. The CDR3 loop spans 15 amino acids. V was trimmed by 0 bases and J by 4 bases, leaving 9 bases between them. The germline gives CDR1 KGHSH, CDR2 LQKENI. CDR3 in DNA: TGTGCCAGCTCACCACCCGGCCTCCCCACCGGGGAGCTGTTTTTT. Amino acid sequence: CASSPPGLPTGELFF. The full variable domain, its missing parts supplied by reference TRBV18 and TRBJ2-2, is NAGVMQNPRHLVRRRGQEARLRCSPMKGHSHVYWYRQLPEEGLKFMVYLQKENIIDESGMPKERFSAEFPKEGPSILRIQQVVRGDSAAYFCASSPPGLPTGELFFGEGSRLTVL.

The rearrangement links TRBV6-6 to TRBJ2-7, with D unclear. V was cut by 5 bases and J by 2 bases, with 13 bases left in between. This CDR3 is 14 amino acids long. Germline V lookup: CDR1 MNHNY, CDR2 SVGAGI (reference sequence). In DNA, the CDR3 is TGTGCCAGCAGTCCGCAGGTGCCCACCTACGAGCAGTACTTC. Translation gives CASSPQVPTYEQYF.

The V gene is TRBV11-3, the J gene TRBJ2-1, with TRBD2 identical over 10 bases. The germline CDR1 and CDR2 sequences are SGHNT and YENEEA. The CDR3 is made up of 16 amino acids. The V gene end was trimmed by 5 bases and the J gene end by 2 bases; junction bases not matched to a gene: 6. CDR3 nucleotides: TGTGCCAGCAGCCCGACTAGCGGGCCGACCTACAATGAGCAGTTCTTC. Translating gives CASSPTSGPTYNEQFF.

The chain uses TRBV19 and TRBJ1-2, with TRBD1 identical over 7 bases. This CDR3 comprises 14 residues. V lost 2 bases to trimming and J lost 4 bases; unmatched junction nucleotides: 4. Germline V gene lookup returns CDR1 LNHDA and CDR2 SQIVND (reference sequence). CDR3 sequence (DNA): TGTGCCAGTAGTATAACAGGGGTTGTCTATGGCTACACCTTC. Encoded protein: CASSITGVVYGYTF. Full variable domain (missing parts from reference TRBV19 and TRBJ1-2): DGGITQSPKYLFRKEGQNVTLSCEQNLNHDAMYWYRQDPGQGLRLIYYSQIVNDFQKGDIAEGYSVSREKKESFPLTVTSAQKNPTAFYLCASSITGVVYGYTFGSGTRLTVV.

The chain joins TRBV7-3 to TRBJ2-3, with 9 bases that match TRBD1. The J segment lost 5 bases and the V segment lost 5 bases, leaving 5 bases of the junction unmatched. CDR3 length: 14 residues. Germline-derived CDR1 and CDR2 are SGHTA and FQGTGA. The CDR3 here is CASSPTGGQDTQYF. CDR3 DNA sequence: TGTGCCAGCAGCCCTACAGGGGGCCAAGATACGCAGTATTTT.

The chain recombines TRBV27 with TRBJ1-4; maybe TRBD1 (5 bases). The germline V and J ends were trimmed by 3 bases and 4 bases, with 9 bases remaining between them. CDR1 is MNHEY, CDR2 SMNVEV, per germline (reference sequence). This CDR3 region has 14 residues. The CDR3 region is CASSLTAVNEKLFF. CDR3 sequence (DNA): TGTGCCAGCAGTTTGACAGCGGTTAATGAAAAACTGTTTTTT.

This clone came up a few times. The chain employs TRBV19 and TRBJ1-2, with 7 bases fitting TRBD1. Germline-derived CDR1 and CDR2 are LNHDA and SQIVND (reference sequence). The ends lost 1 base at V and 0 bases at J; junction bases unmatched: 8. CDR3 length: 17 residues. The CDR3 here is CASSIARDSSANYGYTF. In DNA form, the CDR3 reads TGTGCCAGTAGTATAGCGCGGGACAGCTCAGCTAACTATGGCTACACCTTC.